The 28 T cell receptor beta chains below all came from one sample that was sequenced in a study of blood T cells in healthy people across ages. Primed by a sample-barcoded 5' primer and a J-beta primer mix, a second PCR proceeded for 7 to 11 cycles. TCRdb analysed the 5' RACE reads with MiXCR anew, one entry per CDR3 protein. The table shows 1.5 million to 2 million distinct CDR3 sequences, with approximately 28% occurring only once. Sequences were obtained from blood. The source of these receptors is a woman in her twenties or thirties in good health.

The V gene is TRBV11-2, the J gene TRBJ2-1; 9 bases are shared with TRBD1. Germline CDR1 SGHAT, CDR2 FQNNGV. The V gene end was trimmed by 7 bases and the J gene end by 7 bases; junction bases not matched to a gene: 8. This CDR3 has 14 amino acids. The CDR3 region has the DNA TGTGCCAGCACGGACAGGGGAGATCGAAATGAGCAGTTCTTC. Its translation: CASTDRGDRNEQFF.

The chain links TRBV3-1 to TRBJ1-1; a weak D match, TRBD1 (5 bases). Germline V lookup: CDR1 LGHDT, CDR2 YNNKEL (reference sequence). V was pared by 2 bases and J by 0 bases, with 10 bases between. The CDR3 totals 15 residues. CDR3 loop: CASSQRGDMNTEAFF. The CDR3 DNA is TGTGCCAGCAGCCAACGGGGCGACATGAACACTGAAGCTTTCTTT.

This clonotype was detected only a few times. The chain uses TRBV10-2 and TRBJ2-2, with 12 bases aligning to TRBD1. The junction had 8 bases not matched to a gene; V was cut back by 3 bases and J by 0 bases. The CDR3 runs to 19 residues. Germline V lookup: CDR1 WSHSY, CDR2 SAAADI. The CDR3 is CASSESPGTGGANTGELFF. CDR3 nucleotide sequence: TGCGCCAGCAGTGAATCGCCCGGGACAGGGGGCGCGAACACCGGGGAGCTGTTTTTT.

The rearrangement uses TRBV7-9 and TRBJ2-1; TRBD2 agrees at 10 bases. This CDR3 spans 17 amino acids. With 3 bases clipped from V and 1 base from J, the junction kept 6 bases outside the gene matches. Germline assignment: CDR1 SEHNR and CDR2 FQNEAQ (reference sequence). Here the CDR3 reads CASSFSLAGVSYNEQFF. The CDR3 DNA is TGTGCCAGCAGCTTCTCGCTAGCGGGGGTTTCCTACAATGAGCAGTTCTTC.

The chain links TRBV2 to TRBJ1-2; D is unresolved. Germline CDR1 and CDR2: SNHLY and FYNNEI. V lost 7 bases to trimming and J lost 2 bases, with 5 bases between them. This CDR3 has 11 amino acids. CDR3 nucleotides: TGTGCCAGCAAGCCAAACTATGGCTACACCTTC. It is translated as CASKPNYGYTF.

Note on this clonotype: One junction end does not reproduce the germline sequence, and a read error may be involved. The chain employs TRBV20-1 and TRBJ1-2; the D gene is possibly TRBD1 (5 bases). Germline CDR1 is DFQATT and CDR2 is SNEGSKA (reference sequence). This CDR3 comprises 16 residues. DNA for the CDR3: TGCAGCGCTAGAGCCCCGTCGACCAGGGTGAACTATGGCTACACCTTC. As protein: CSARAPSTRVNYGYTF.

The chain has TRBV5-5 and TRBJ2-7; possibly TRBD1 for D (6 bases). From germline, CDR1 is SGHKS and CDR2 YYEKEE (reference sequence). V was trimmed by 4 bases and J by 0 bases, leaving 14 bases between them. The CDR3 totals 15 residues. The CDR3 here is CASSPPPDSSYEQYF. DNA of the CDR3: TGTGCCAGCAGCCCCCCCCCGGACAGCTCCTACGAGCAGTACTTC.

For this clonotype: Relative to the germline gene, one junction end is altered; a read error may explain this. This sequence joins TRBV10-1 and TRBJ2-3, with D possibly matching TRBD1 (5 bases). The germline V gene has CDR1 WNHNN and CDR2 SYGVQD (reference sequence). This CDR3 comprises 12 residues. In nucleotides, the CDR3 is TGCGCCAGCAGTGAACGCACAGGTACGCAGTATTTT. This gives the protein CASSERTGTQYF.

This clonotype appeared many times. The CDR3 here is CASSSGHYNSPLHF. Here the CDR3 DNA reads TGTGCCAGCAGTTCCGGACACTATAATTCACCCCTCCACTTT. This chain uses TRBV6-2 or TRBV6-3 with TRBJ1-6; maybe TRBD1 (5 bases). The CDR3 is 14 residues long. Germline V CDR1 and CDR2: MNHEY, SVGEGT. V lost 4 bases, J lost 3 bases, and 7 bases lay in between.

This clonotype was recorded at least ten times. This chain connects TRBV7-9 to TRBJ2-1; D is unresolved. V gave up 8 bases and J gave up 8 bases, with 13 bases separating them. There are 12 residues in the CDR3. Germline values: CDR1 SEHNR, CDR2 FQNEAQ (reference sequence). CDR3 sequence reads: CASRILDDEQFF. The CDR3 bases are TGTGCCAGCCGGATATTAGACGATGAGCAGTTCTTC.

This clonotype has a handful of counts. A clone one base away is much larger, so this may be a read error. CDR3 amino acids: CSVEDWLADQETQFF. The CDR3 DNA is TGCAGCGTTGAAGATTGGCTAGCGGACCAAGAGACCCAGTTCTTC. The chain employs TRBV29-1 and TRBJ2-1; 7 bases align to TRBD2. Trimming took 0 bases from V and 13 from J; bases not matched to a gene: 15. This CDR3 has 15 amino acids. Germline V gives CDR1 SQVTM, CDR2 ANQGSEA.

The CDR3 sequence: CASSRDSKSSYEQYF. CDR3 in DNA: TGTGCCAGTAGCAGGGACTCTAAGAGCTCCTACGAGCAGTACTTC. V usage is TRBV19 and J usage is TRBJ2-7; possibly TRBD2 for D (6 bases). The germline gives CDR1 LNHDA, CDR2 SQIVND (reference sequence). The CDR3 loop spans 15 amino acids. V was shortened by 6 bases and J by 0 bases, with 15 bases between the two germline ends.

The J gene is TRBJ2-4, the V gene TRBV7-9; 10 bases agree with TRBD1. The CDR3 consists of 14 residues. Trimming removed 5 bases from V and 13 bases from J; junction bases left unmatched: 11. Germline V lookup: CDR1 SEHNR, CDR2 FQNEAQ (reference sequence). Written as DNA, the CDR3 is TGTGCCAGCAGCCCGACGGGACAGGGGCTGGAGCAGTACTTC. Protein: CASSPTGQGLEQYF.

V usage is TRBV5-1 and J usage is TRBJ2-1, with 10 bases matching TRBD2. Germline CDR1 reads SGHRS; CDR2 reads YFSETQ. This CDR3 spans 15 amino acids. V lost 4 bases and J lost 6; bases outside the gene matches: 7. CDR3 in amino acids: CASSGMSGGGNEQFF. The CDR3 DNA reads TGCGCCAGCAGCGGAATGAGCGGGGGGGGCAATGAGCAGTTCTTC.

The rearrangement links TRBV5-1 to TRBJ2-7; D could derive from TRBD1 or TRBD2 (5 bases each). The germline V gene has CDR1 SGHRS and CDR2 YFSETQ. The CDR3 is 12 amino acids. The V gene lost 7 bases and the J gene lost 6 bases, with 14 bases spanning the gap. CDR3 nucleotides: TGCGCCAGCGGTGTTCCTGGGGGCGAGCAGTACTTC. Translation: CASGVPGGEQYF.

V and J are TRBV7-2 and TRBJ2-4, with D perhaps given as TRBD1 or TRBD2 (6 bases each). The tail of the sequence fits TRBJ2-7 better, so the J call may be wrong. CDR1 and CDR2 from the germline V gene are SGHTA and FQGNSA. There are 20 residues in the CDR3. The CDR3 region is CASSPWGVGGGALRLNEQYF. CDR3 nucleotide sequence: TGTGCCAGCAGCCCCTGGGGGGTAGGGGGAGGAGCGCTACGTCTAAACGAGCAGTACTTC.

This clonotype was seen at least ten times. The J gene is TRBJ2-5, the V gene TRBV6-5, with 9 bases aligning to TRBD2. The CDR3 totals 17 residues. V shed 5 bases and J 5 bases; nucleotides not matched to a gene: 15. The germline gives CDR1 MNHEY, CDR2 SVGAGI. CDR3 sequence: CASSMTGTSRTGETQYF. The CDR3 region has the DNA TGTGCCAGCAGTATGACCGGGACTAGCCGTACCGGGGAGACCCAGTACTTC.

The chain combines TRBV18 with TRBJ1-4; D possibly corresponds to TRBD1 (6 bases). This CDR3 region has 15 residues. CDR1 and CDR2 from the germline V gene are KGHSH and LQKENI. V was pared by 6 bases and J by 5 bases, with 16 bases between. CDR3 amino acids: CASSQTGQKNEKLFF. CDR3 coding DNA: TGTGCCAGCTCGCAAACTGGACAGAAAAATGAAAAACTGTTTTTT. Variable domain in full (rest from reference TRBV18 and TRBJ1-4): NAGVMQNPRHLVRRRGQEARLRCSPMKGHSHVYWYRQLPEEGLKFMVYLQKENIIDESGMPKERFSAEFPKEGPSILRIQQVVRGDSAAYFCASSQTGQKNEKLFFGSGTQLSVL.

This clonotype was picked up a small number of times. The CDR3 DNA reads TGCGCCAGCAGCCAAGGATGGGGGGAGACCCAGTACTTC. It encodes CASSQGWGETQYF. The chain joins TRBV4-1 to TRBJ2-5; D is tentatively TRBD1 or TRBD2 (5 bases each). Germline values: CDR1 MGHRA, CDR2 YSYEKL. The CDR3 sequence is 13 residues long. V was cut by 1 base and J by 5 bases, with 8 bases left in between.

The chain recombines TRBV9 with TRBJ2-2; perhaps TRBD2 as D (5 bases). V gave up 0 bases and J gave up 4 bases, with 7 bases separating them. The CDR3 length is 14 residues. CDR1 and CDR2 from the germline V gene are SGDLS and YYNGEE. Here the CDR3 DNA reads TGTGCCAGCAGCGTAGTGGAGGTCACCGGGGAGCTGTTTTTT. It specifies CASSVVEVTGELFF.

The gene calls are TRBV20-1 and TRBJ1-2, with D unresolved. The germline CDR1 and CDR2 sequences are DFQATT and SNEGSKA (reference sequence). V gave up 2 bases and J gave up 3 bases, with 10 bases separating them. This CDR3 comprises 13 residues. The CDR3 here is CSARSRVDYGYTF. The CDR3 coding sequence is TGCAGTGCTAGAAGTAGGGTGGACTATGGCTACACCTTC.

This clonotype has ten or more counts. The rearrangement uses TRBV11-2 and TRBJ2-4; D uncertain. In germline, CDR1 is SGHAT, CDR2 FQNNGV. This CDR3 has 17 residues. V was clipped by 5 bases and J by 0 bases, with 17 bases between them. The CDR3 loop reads CASSGHRRNLAKNIQYF. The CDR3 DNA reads TGTGCCAGCAGCGGGCATCGGCGGAACTTAGCCAAAAACATTCAGTACTTC.

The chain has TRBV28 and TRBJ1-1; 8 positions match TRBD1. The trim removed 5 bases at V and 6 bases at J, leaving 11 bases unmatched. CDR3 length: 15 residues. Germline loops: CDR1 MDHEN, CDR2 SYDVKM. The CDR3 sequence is CASSRANRGSPEAFF. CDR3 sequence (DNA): TGTGCCAGCAGTCGCGCAAACAGGGGGAGTCCTGAAGCTTTCTTT.

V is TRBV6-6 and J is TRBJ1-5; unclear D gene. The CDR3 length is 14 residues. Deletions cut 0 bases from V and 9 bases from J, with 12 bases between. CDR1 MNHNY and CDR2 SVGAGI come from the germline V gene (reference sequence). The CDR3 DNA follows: TGTGCCAGCAGTTACTCCGGAAGTGGAACGCCCCAGCATTTT. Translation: CASSYSGSGTPQHF.

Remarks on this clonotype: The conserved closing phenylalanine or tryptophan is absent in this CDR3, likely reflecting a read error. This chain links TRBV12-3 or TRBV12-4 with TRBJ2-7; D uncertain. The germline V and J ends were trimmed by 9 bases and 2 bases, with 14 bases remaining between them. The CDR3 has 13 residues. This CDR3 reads CASSGGRTYEQYS. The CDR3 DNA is TGTGCCAGTTCCGGCGGTCGTACCTACGAGCAGTACTCC.

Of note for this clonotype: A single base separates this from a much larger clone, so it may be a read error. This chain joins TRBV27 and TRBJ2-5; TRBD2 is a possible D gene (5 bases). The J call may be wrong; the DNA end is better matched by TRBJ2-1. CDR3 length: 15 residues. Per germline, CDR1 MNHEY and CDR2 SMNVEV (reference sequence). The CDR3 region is CASSQRTQYQETQFF. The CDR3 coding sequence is TGTGCCAGCAGTCAACGGACTCAGTACCAAGAGACCCAGTTCTTC.

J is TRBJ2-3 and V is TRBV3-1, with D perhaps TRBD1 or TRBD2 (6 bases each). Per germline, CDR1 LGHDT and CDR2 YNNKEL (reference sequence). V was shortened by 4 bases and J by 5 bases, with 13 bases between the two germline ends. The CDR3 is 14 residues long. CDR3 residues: CASSPWGAGDTQYF. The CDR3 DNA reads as TGTGCCAGCAGCCCCTGGGGGGCAGGAGATACGCAGTATTTT.

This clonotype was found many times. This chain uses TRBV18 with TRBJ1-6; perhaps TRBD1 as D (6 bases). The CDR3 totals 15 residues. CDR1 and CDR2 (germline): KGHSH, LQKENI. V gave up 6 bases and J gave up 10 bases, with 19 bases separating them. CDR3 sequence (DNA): TGTGCCAGCTCGGGCGATACAGGGTTAAGGTCACCCCTCCACTTT. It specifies CASSGDTGLRSPLHF.